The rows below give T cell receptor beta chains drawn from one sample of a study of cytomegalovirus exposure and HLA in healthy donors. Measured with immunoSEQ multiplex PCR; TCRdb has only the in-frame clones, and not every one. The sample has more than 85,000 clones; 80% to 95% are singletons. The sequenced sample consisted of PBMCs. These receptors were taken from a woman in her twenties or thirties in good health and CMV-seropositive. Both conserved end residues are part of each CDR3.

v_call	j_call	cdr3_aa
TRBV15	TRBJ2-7	CATSGEGLAGFDEQYF
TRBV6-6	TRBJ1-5	CASSYNPGVENQPQHF
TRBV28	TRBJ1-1	CASSPGRNTEAFF
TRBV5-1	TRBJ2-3	CASRWEGSDTQYF
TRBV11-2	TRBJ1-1	CASSFELRVNTEAFF
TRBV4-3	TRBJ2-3	CASSQEDRATDTQYF
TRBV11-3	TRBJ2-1	CASSFSGRAGSYNEQFF
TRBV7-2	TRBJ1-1	CASSFTGGPLATEAFF
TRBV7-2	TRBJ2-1	CASSLMGLAGNEQFF
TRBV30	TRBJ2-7	CAWTYLGRDDPSGRAYEQYF
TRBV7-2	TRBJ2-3	CASSLGTSGPDTQYF
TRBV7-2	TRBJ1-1	CASSKQGIAEAFF